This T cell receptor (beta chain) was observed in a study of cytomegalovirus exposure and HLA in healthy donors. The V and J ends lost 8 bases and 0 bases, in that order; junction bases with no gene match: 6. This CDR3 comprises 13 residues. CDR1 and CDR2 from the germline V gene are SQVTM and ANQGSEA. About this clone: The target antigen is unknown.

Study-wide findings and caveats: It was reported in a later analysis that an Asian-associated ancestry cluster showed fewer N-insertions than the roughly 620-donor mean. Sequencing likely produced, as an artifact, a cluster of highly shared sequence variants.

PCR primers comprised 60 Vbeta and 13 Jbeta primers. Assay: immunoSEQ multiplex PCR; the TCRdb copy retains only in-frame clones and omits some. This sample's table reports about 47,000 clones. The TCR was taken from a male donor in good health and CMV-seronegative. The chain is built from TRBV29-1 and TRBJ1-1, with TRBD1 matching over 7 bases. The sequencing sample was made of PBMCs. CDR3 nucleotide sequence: TGCAGCAGTAACAGGGGCCTGAACACTGAAGCTTTCTTT. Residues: CSSNRGLNTEAFF. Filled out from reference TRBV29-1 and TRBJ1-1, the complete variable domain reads SAVISQKPSRDICQRGTSLTIQCQVDSQVTMMFWYRQQPGQSLTLIATANQGSEATYESGFVIDKFPISRPNLTFSTLTVSNMSPEDSSIYLCSSNRGLNTEAFFGQGTRLTVV.